A single sample gave rise to the 7 T cell receptor beta chains below, sequenced in a study of metastatic and nonmetastatic thyroid tumors. Using MiXCR, TCRdb reanalyzed the PCR reads. The top ten clones hold 15% to 20% of a sample with 30,000 to 40,000 clones, around a fifth of them seen once. Before thyroid surgery, none of the patients had received any treatment. The sequenced sample consisted of blood. The receptors come from a female donor with papillary thyroid cancer or a benign thyroid nodule (not recorded which). Some clones in this sample may be carry-over from other donors' samples.

In this sample, this clone is medium-sized. The chain employs TRBV28 and TRBJ2-7; TRBD1 matches at 9 bases. The CDR3 has 15 amino acids. V lost 1 base and J lost 3; bases outside the gene matches: 4. The germline V gene encodes CDR1 MDHEN and CDR2 SYDVKM. This chain's CDR3 is CASSLYGTGYYEQYF. The CDR3 DNA reads as TGTGCCAGCAGTTTATATGGGACAGGGTACTACGAGCAGTACTTC.

This clone was detected a few times. One end of the junction fails to match germline, which may point to a read error. The rearrangement joins TRBV6-2 or TRBV6-3 to TRBJ1-2, with D unclear. The CDR3 totals 13 residues. Germline V gene lookup returns CDR1 MNHEY and CDR2 SVGEGT. The CDR3 sequence: CASIYSSIYGYTF. In DNA, the CDR3 is TGTGCCAGCATTTACTCCTCTATCTATGGCTACACCTTC.

Comments on this clone: At one boundary the junction diverges from the germline segment, which might be a read error. The V and J genes are TRBV11-3 and TRBJ2-1, with D uncertain. CDR1 is SGHNT, CDR2 YENEEA, per germline. The length of the CDR3 is 14 residues. In DNA form, the CDR3 reads TGTGCCATCAGCCTAGGTGGTGTTTACAATGAGCAGTTCTTC. Encoded protein: CAISLGGVYNEQFF.

This chain connects TRBV5-1 to TRBJ2-1; a possible D gene is TRBD2 (5 bases). V lost 3 bases and J 5 bases, leaving 21 bases between the germline ends. The CDR3 contains 17 residues. Germline loops: CDR1 SGHRS, CDR2 YFSETQ. This CDR3 is CASSSNIVRALDNEQFF. The CDR3 nucleotides read TGCGCCAGCAGCTCAAATATCGTGAGGGCCTTAGACAATGAGCAGTTCTTC.

This clone appeared many times. V is TRBV11-2 and J is TRBJ1-1; D gene uncertain. Germline V lookup: CDR1 SGHAT, CDR2 FQNNGV. CDR3 length: 13 amino acids. Trimming took 5 bases from V and 0 from J, leaving 7 bases between them. CDR3 sequence: CASSASVNTEAFF. In DNA, the CDR3 is TGTGCCAGCAGCGCCTCGGTGAACACTGAAGCTTTCTTT.

This clone is judged medium-sized (0.01 to 0.1%). This sequence joins TRBV7-2 and TRBJ2-7; tentative D call: TRBD2 (6 bases). The CDR3 extends over 14 amino acids. Germline CDR1 reads SGHTA; CDR2 reads FQGNSA. Trimming took off 3 bases at V and 3 bases at J, with 12 bases between the two ends. The CDR3 spells CASSFGGGGYEQYF. The CDR3 DNA follows: TGTGCCAGCAGCTTCGGGGGAGGAGGCTACGAGCAGTACTTC. Full variable domain (remainder filled in from reference TRBV7-2 and TRBJ2-7): GAGVSQSPSNKVTEKGKDVELRCDPISGHTALYWYRQSLGQGLEFLIYFQGNSAPDKSGLPSDRFSAERTGGSVSTLTIQRTQQEDSAVYLCASSFGGGGYEQYFGPGTRLTVT.

With regard to this clone: This likely comes from a read error, as the CDR3 has no conserved phenylalanine or tryptophan at its end. The V gene is TRBV19, the J gene TRBJ1-5; TRBD1 matches 9 bases. The trim removed 3 bases at V and 3 bases at J, leaving 3 bases unmatched. Germline CDR1 is LNHDA and CDR2 is SQIVND (reference sequence). This CDR3 is built from 15 residues. CDR3 sequence (DNA): TGTGCCAGTAGTATGGGACAGGGTACCAATCAGCCCCAGCATTCT. Amino acids: CASSMGQGTNQPQHS.